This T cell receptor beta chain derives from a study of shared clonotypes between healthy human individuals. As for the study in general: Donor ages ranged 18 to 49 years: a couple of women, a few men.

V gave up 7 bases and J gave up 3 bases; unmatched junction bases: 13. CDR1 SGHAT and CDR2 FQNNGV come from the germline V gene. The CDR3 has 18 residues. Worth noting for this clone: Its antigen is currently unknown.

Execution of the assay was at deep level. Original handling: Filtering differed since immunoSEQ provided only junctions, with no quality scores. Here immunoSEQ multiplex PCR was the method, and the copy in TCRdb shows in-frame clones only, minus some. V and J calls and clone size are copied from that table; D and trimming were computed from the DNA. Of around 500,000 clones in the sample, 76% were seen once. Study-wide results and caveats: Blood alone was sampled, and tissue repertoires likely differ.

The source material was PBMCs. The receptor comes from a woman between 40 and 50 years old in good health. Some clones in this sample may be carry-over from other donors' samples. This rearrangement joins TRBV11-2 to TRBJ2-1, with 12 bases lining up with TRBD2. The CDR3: CASMGRTSGTLLYNEQFF. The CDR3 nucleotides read TGTGCCAGCATGGGAAGGACTAGCGGGACGTTACTCTACAATGAGCAGTTCTTC.